The 7 T cell receptor beta chains in this list originate from one sample, sequenced in a study of technical replicates of blood from a handful of donors. Sequencing used immunoSEQ multiplex PCR; TCRdb keeps in-frame clones, though not all of them. The sample records nearly 90,000 clones, 95% being singletons. Sequenced sample: T cells isolated from PBMCs. The receptors were gathered from a human donor in good health.

This clone was seen only once. This chain joins TRBV7-9 and TRBJ2-2, with 9 bases fitting TRBD2. Trimming took 4 bases from V and 5 from J; bases not matched to a gene: 5. This CDR3 is built from 15 residues. Germline assignment: CDR1 SEHNR and CDR2 FQNEAQ (reference sequence). CDR3 in DNA: TGTGCCAGCAGCTCAGGACTAGCGTTTACCGGGGAGCTGTTTTTT. It yields the protein CASSSGLAFTGELFF.

The CDR3 region is CASSLVPSGKETQYF. As DNA, the CDR3 is TGTGCCAGCAGCTTGGTGCCTAGCGGAAAAGAGACCCAGTACTTC. The rearrangement links TRBV7-7 to TRBJ2-5, with 7 bases fitting TRBD2. The CDR3 has 15 amino acids. The V segment lost 3 bases and the J segment 3 bases; nucleotides outside the gene matches: 7. In germline, CDR1 is SSHAT, CDR2 FNYEAQ (reference sequence).

J is TRBJ1-1 and V is TRBV7-6; no reliable D call. Germline CDR1 is SGHVS and CDR2 is FNYEAQ. This CDR3 has 12 amino acids. V lost 5 bases to trimming and J lost 6 bases, with 10 bases between them. CDR3 nucleotides: TGTGCCAGCAGCGGGAGTTTATCTGAAGCTTTCTTT. It is translated as CASSGSLSEAFF.

J is TRBJ2-1 and V is TRBV27, with D unresolved. The CDR3 has 14 amino acids. V was clipped by 0 bases and J by 5 bases, with 8 bases between them. Germline lookup yields CDR1 MNHEY and CDR2 SMNVEV (reference sequence). In DNA form, the CDR3 reads TGTGCCAGCAGTTTATCACCACACGACAATGAGCAGTTCTTC. The encoded protein is CASSLSPHDNEQFF.

The rearrangement links TRBV6-1 to TRBJ1-2; D is ambiguous. V lost 1 base and J 0 bases, leaving 9 bases between the germline ends. The CDR3 runs 15 residues. Germline V gene lookup returns CDR1 MNHNS and CDR2 SASEGT. CDR3 loop: CASSEGHSANYGYTF. The DNA for the CDR3 is TGTGCCAGCAGTGAAGGACACTCAGCTAACTATGGCTACACCTTC.

The rearrangement joins TRBV27 to TRBJ1-5; no reliable D call. The germline V and J ends were trimmed by 6 bases and 3 bases, with 15 bases remaining between them. The CDR3 has 15 residues. Germline CDR1 MNHEY, CDR2 SMNVEV (reference sequence). The CDR3 DNA reads as TGTGCCAGCAGCCCAGAGGGCAGGATCAATCAGCCCCAGCATTTT. This codes for CASSPEGRINQPQHF.

The chain combines TRBV10-3 with TRBJ2-5; 15 bases line up with TRBD2. V was clipped by 10 bases and J by 2 bases; unmatched bases: 5. This CDR3 contains 15 residues. CDR1 ENHRY and CDR2 SYGVKD come from the germline V gene. For the CDR3, the DNA is TGTGCCACCATGGGGACTAGCGGGGGGCAAGAGACCCAGTACTTC. Residues: CATMGTSGGQETQYF.